This TCR beta chain comes out of a study of T cells in Graves' hyperthyroidism and ophthalmopathy. Trimming shortened V by 6 bases and J by 5 bases, and 17 bases separated the two germline ends. In germline, CDR1 is MNHEY, CDR2 SMNVEV (reference sequence). This CDR3 contains 14 residues. What was amplified from RNA transcripts were TCR beta CDR3 regions. The HTBI primer set drove a first-round RT-PCR of the TCR CDR3. TCRdb analysed the multiplex PCR reads with MiXCR anew, one entry per CDR3 protein. The sample records about 160,000 distinct CDR3 sequences, around 8.9% being singletons. This clonotype was seen only a few times. Its antigen remains unknown. Lactation, pregnancy, other autoimmune disease or uncontrolled infection excluded patients. The PBMCs had their origin in approximately 10 ml of fresh peripheral blood. Study conclusions and caveats: By a 13 V-J model, ophthalmopathy was set apart from stable hyperthyroidism. Blood held most thyroid clonotypes expanded above 0.001 frequency.

The origin of this receptor is a woman aged 18-35 years with Graves' hyperthyroidism that later progressed to Graves' ophthalmopathy. This chain connects TRBV27 to TRBJ2-7; D perhaps matches TRBD1 (8 bases). The sample taken for sequencing was blood. The CDR3 DNA reads as TGTGCCAGCAGGCTACAGGGGGGGGGCCACGAGCAGTACTTC. Its protein product is CASRLQGGGHEQYF.